The 13 T cell receptor beta chains below come from one sample, sequenced in a study of blood T cell repertoires in COVID-19. Sequenced by immunoSEQ multiplex PCR; TCRdb stores in-frame clones only, minus some. The table includes under 350,000 clones, around 83% detected once. The sequenced sample consisted of peripheral blood. Source of these receptors: a young man with active or convalescent COVID-19.

This rearrangement joins TRBV2 to TRBJ1-4; D gene unclear. Trimming took off 6 bases at V and 2 bases at J, with 19 bases between the two ends. The germline V gene has CDR1 SNHLY and CDR2 FYNNEI. The CDR3 loop spans 17 amino acids. CDR3 nucleotides: TGTGCCAGCAGCCCTACGGCCGCTTTGAGGACTAATGAAAAACTGTTTTTT. It codes for CASSPTAALRTNEKLFF. The variable domain in full, completed from reference TRBV2 and TRBJ1-4, reads EPEVTQTPSHQVTQMGQEVILRCVPISNHLYFYWYRQILGQKVEFLVSFYNNEISEKSEIFDDQFSVERPDGSNFTLKIRSTKLEDSAMYFCASSPTAALRTNEKLFFGSGTQLSVL.

CDR3 amino acids: CASSQSGNQPQHF. CDR3 bases: TGTGCCAGCAGCCAGTCAGGAAATCAGCCCCAGCATTTT. V usage is TRBV3-1 (or the pseudogene TRBV3-2) and J usage is TRBJ1-5; D gene unclear. Germline CDR1 and CDR2: LGHDT and YNNKEL (reference sequence). Trimming stripped 3 bases from V and 4 bases from J, with 7 bases between. CDR3 length equals 13 residues.

This chain links TRBV5-4 with TRBJ1-2, with TRBD1 matching 7 bases. This CDR3 is 15 amino acids long. Trimming cost V 4 bases and J 2 bases; bases outside gene matches: 8. The germline CDR1 and CDR2 sequences are SGHNT and YYREEE (reference sequence). CDR3 sequence reads: CASSRGTDINYGYTF. DNA for the CDR3: TGTGCCAGCAGCAGGGGGACAGATATCAACTATGGCTACACCTTC.

The chain recombines TRBV19 with TRBJ1-2, with 8 bases matching TRBD1. The CDR3 spans 14 residues. With 3 bases clipped from V and 4 bases from J, the junction kept 4 bases outside the gene matches. The germline CDR1 and CDR2 sequences are LNHDA and SQIVND (reference sequence). CDR3 in amino acids: CASSIGTGTYGYTF. In DNA form, the CDR3 reads TGTGCCAGTAGTATCGGGACAGGCACCTATGGCTACACCTTC.

The V gene is TRBV6-6, the J gene TRBJ2-7; 9 bases map to TRBD2. The CDR3 consists of 15 residues. Losses at the gene ends were 7 bases for V and 3 bases for J; bases not matched to a gene: 10. Germline lookup yields CDR1 MNHNY and CDR2 SVGAGI (reference sequence). CDR3 bases: TGTGCCAGCACCCACGGGGCGGGAGGGCACTACGAGCAGTACTTC. This sequence encodes CASTHGAGGHYEQYF.

V gene TRBV24-1 combines with J gene TRBJ1-2, with D perhaps matching TRBD1 (6 bases). The germline gives CDR1 KGHDR, CDR2 SFDVKD. The CDR3 consists of 14 residues. Trimming shortened V by 3 bases and J by 2 bases, and 9 bases separated the two germline ends. CDR3 DNA: TGTGCCACCAGTGATGCCGGACAGAACTATGGCTACACCTTC. This sequence encodes CATSDAGQNYGYTF.

J is TRBJ2-2 and V is TRBV11-2; TRBD2 matches 7 bases. Germline CDR1 SGHAT, CDR2 FQNNGV. This CDR3 is 15 amino acids long. With V trimmed by 1 base and J by 5 bases, 4 bases remained unmatched. CDR3 region: CASSLVLATTGELFF. The CDR3 coding sequence is TGTGCCAGCAGCTTAGTACTAGCGACTACCGGGGAGCTGTTTTTT.

The gene calls are TRBV3-1 (or the pseudogene TRBV3-2) and TRBJ2-2; TRBD2 might be the D (5 bases). The CDR3 covers 16 residues. Trimming pared 0 bases from V and 1 base from J, leaving 9 bases between. Germline CDR1 LGHDT, CDR2 YNNKEL (reference sequence). CDR3 in DNA: TGTGCCAGCAGCCAAGATGGACGGGGGAACACCGGGGAGCTGTTTTTT. Protein sequence: CASSQDGRGNTGELFF.

The J gene is TRBJ1-2, the V gene TRBV30; 12 bases line up with TRBD1. Trimming took 2 bases from V and 4 from J; bases not matched to a gene: 2. The CDR3 runs to 14 residues. CDR1 is GTSNPN and CDR2 is SVGIG in the germline V gene (reference sequence). The CDR3 DNA sequence: TGTGCCTGGAGTACGGGACAGGGGGCCTATGGCTACACCTTC. Encoded protein: CAWSTGQGAYGYTF.

The genes are TRBV4-2 and TRBJ2-1; 7 bases align to TRBD2. Looked up from germline, CDR1 is LGHNA and CDR2 is YNFKEQ. This CDR3 contains 17 residues. V trimming: 4 bases; J trimming: 5 bases; junction bases outside the gene matches: 14. The CDR3, as DNA: TGTGCCAGCAGCCTGATACCGGGACTACTATGGGACAATGAGCAGTTCTTC. It translates to CASSLIPGLLWDNEQFF.

The rearrangement joins TRBV29-1 to TRBJ2-1; D is possibly TRBD2 (6 bases). Trimming removed 2 bases from V and 10 bases from J, with 12 bases in between. CDR3 length: 12 amino acids. Germline V gene data show CDR1 as SQVTM and CDR2 as ANQGSEA. CDR3 nucleotides: TGCAGCGTTGAAAAGGTAGCGGACGAGCAGTTCTTC. Amino acid sequence: CSVEKVADEQFF.

The gene calls are TRBV6-5 and TRBJ1-5; TRBD1 agrees at 9 bases. V dropped 2 bases and J dropped 7; count of bases not matched to a gene: 9. This CDR3 spans 16 amino acids. Germline V gene data show CDR1 as MNHEY and CDR2 as SVGAGI. CDR3 in amino acids: CASSYPTGGWEQPQHF. The CDR3 DNA is TGTGCCAGCAGTTACCCGACAGGGGGATGGGAACAGCCCCAGCATTTT.

The rearrangement joins TRBV28 to TRBJ1-4; D is possibly TRBD1 (6 bases). The ends were cut back, 5 bases at V and 8 bases at J, with 18 bases in the middle. Germline V lookup: CDR1 MDHEN, CDR2 SYDVKM. The CDR3 has 15 amino acids. The CDR3 is CASSQEGRGREKLFF. CDR3 DNA: TGTGCCAGCAGTCAAGAAGGCAGGGGAAGAGAAAAACTGTTTTTT.